Listed here is a single TCR beta chain. This entry comes from a study of Graves' ophthalmopathy and Graves' hyperthyroidism. The CDR3 extends over 15 amino acids. Germline V gene sequence: CDR1 SGHRS, CDR2 YFSETQ. V shed 0 bases and J shed 3 bases, with 7 bases lying between them. RNA served as the template for amplifying TCR beta CDR3 regions. Scientists carried out first-round RT-PCR using HTBI primers and then a second-round multiplex PCR. One entry per CDR3 protein, called by TCRdb with MiXCR from the multiplex PCR reads. The sample holds tens of thousands of distinct CDR3 sequences, over 45% seen once.

This rearrangement joins TRBV5-1 to TRBJ1-6, with D unclear. The clonotype comes from an adult man with Graves' ophthalmopathy. Source material: peripheral blood. This CDR3 is CASSLVYGYNSPLHF. The CDR3 DNA follows: TGCGCCAGCAGCTTGGTATATGGCTATAATTCACCCCTCCACTTT.